This T cell receptor beta chain was sequenced in a study of T-cell memory formation after mild COVID-19. Regarding this clonotype: A much larger clone sits a single nucleotide away, making a read error possible.

CDR3 length: 12 amino acids. V gave up 4 bases and J gave up 6 bases, with 9 bases separating them. TCRdb fed the 5' RACE reads into MiXCR, producing one record per CDR3 protein. The sample lists 120,000 or so distinct CDR3 sequences, over 15% occurring once. This clonotype originated in a man in his late teens or twenties who had mild COVID-19 (a few samples of this study predate the infection). Cell type and time point are not known. The V call is TRBV12-3 or TRBV12-4, the J call TRBJ1-2; the D is unclear. Sequencing was done on a sample of PBMCs or a T cell subset sorted from them (not recorded which). The CDR3 loop is CASSSNWNGYTF. The CDR3 coding sequence is TGTGCCAGCAGTTCGAACTGGAATGGCTACACCTTC.